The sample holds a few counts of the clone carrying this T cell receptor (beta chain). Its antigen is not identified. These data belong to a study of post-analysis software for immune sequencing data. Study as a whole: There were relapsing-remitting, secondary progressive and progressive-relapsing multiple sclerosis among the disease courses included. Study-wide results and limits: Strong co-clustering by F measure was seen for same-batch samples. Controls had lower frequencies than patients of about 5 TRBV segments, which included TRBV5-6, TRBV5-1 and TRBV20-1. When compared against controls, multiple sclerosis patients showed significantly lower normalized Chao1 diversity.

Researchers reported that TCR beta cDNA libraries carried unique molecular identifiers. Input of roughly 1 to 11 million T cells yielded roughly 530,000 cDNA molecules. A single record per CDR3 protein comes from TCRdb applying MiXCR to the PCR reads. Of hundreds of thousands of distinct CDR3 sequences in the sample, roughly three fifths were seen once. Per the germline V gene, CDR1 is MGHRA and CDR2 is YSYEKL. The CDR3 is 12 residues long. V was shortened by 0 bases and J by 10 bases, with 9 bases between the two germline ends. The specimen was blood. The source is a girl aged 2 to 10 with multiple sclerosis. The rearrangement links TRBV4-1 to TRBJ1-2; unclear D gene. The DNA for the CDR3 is TGCGCCAGCAGCCAAGATCAGAGTCTCTACACCTTC. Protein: CASSQDQSLYTF.